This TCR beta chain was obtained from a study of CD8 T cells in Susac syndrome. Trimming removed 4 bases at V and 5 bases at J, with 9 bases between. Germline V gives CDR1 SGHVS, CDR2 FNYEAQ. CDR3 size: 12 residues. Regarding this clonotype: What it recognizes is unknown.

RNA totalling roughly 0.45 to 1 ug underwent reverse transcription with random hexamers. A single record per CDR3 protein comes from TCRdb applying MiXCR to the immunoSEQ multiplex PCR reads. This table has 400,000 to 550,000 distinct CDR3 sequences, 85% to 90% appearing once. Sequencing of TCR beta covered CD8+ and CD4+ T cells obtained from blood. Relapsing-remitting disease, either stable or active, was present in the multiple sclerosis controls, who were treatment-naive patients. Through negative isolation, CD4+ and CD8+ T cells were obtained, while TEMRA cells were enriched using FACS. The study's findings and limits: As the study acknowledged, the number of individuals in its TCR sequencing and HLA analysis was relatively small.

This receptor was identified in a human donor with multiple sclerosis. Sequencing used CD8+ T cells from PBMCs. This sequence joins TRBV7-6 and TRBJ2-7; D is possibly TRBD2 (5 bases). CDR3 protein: CASSSPGNEQYF. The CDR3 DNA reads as TGTGCCAGCAGCTCCCCCGGGAACGAGCAGTACTTC. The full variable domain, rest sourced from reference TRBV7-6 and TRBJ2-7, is GAGVSQSPRYKVTKRGQDVALRCDPISGHVSLYWYRQALGQGPEFLTYFNYEAQQDKSGLPNDRFSAERPEGSISTLTIQRTEQRDSAMYRCASSSPGNEQYFGPGTRLTVT.